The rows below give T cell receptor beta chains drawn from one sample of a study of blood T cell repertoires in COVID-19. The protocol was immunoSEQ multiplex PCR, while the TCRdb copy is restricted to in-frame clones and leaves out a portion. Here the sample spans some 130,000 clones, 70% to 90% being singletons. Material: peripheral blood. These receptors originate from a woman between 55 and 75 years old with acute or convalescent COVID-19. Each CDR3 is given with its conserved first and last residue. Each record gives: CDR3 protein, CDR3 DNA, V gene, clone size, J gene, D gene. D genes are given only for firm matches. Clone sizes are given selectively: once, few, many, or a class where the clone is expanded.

cdr3_aa: CAIKIREGDTIYF
cdr3_nt: TGTGCCATCAAAATAAGAGAGGGCGACACCATATATTTT
v_call: TRBV10-3
clone_size: -
j_call: TRBJ1-3
d_call: -

cdr3_aa: CAWSVAPRSYTGNTIYF
cdr3_nt: TGTGCCTGGAGTGTAGCACCTCGAAGCTATACTGGAAACACCATATATTTT
v_call: TRBV30
clone_size: -
j_call: TRBJ1-3
d_call: -

cdr3_aa: CASSFSRNTEAFF
cdr3_nt: TGTGCCAGCAGCTTTTCCAGGAACACTGAAGCTTTCTTT
v_call: TRBV11-3
clone_size: -
j_call: TRBJ1-1
d_call: -

cdr3_aa: CASSFGGNEKLFF
cdr3_nt: TGTGCCAGCAGTTTCGGAGGGAACGAAAAACTGTTTTTT
v_call: TRBV12-3/TRBV12-4
clone_size: -
j_call: TRBJ1-4
d_call: -

cdr3_aa: CASSLVGGNNQPQHF
cdr3_nt: TGTGCCAGCAGCTTAGTGGGCGGGAACAATCAGCCCCAGCATTTT
v_call: TRBV7-2
clone_size: -
j_call: TRBJ1-5
d_call: -

cdr3_aa: CASGPQGDTQYF
cdr3_nt: TGTGCCAGTGGGCCACAGGGGGATACGCAGTATTTT
v_call: TRBV19
clone_size: few
j_call: TRBJ2-3
d_call: TRBD1

cdr3_aa: CASSEAERADTQYF
cdr3_nt: TGTGCCAGCAGTGAAGCGGAGAGGGCAGATACGCAGTATTTT
v_call: TRBV2
clone_size: -
j_call: TRBJ2-3
d_call: -

cdr3_aa: CASSQPPRTGEESDTQYF
cdr3_nt: TGCGCCAGCAGTCAACCCCCTCGGACAGGGGAGGAATCAGATACGCAGTATTTT
v_call: TRBV23-1
clone_size: -
j_call: TRBJ2-3
d_call: TRBD1

cdr3_aa: CASSSTEFSPLHF
cdr3_nt: TGTGCCAGCAGTTCGACAGAGTTCTCACCCCTCCACTTT
v_call: TRBV12-3/TRBV12-4
clone_size: -
j_call: TRBJ1-6
d_call: -

cdr3_aa: CASSFLYGYTF
cdr3_nt: TGTGCCAGTAGTTTCCTCTATGGCTACACCTTC
v_call: TRBV19
clone_size: -
j_call: TRBJ1-2
d_call: -

cdr3_aa: CASSLTSGRYNEQFF
cdr3_nt: TGTGCCAGCAGCTTAACTAGCGGGCGTTACAATGAGCAGTTCTTC
v_call: TRBV7-8
clone_size: -
j_call: TRBJ2-1
d_call: TRBD2

cdr3_aa: CASGEGQGAMTTFF
cdr3_nt: TGTGCTAGTGGGGAAGGACAGGGGGCGATGACGACTTTCTTT
v_call: TRBV12-5
clone_size: -
j_call: TRBJ1-1
d_call: TRBD1

cdr3_aa: CASSLGHGVGQPQHF
cdr3_nt: TGTGCCAGCAGCTTAGGCCACGGGGTAGGGCAGCCCCAGCATTTT
v_call: TRBV13
clone_size: once
j_call: TRBJ1-5
d_call: -

cdr3_aa: CASSFQGGLGAFF
cdr3_nt: TGTGCCAGCAGTTTTCAGGGGGGCTTAGGAGCTTTCTTT
v_call: TRBV12-3/TRBV12-4
clone_size: once
j_call: TRBJ1-1
d_call: TRBD1

cdr3_aa: CASSQSRMNTIYF
cdr3_nt: TGCGCCAGCAGCCAATCCAGGATGAACACCATATATTTT
v_call: TRBV4-1
clone_size: -
j_call: TRBJ1-3
d_call: -

cdr3_aa: CASSFLYNEQFF
cdr3_nt: TGTGCCAGCAGCTTCTTATACAATGAGCAGTTCTTC
v_call: TRBV7-8
clone_size: -
j_call: TRBJ2-1
d_call: -

cdr3_aa: CAWNIGGTEAFF
cdr3_nt: TGTGCCTGGAATATAGGAGGGACTGAAGCTTTCTTT
v_call: TRBV30
clone_size: -
j_call: TRBJ1-1
d_call: -

cdr3_aa: CASSSQGYGEQFF
cdr3_nt: TGTGCCAGCTCGTCACAGGGTTATGGTGAGCAGTTCTTC
v_call: TRBV18
clone_size: -
j_call: TRBJ2-1
d_call: -

cdr3_aa: CSVGDRGPNQPQHF
cdr3_nt: TGCAGCGTCGGCGACAGGGGGCCCAATCAGCCCCAGCATTTT
v_call: TRBV29-1
clone_size: -
j_call: TRBJ1-5
d_call: TRBD1

cdr3_aa: CASSWDTNQPQHF
cdr3_nt: TGCGCCAGCAGCTGGGACACCAATCAGCCCCAGCATTTT
v_call: TRBV5-1
clone_size: -
j_call: TRBJ1-5
d_call: -

cdr3_aa: CASSQELAENTGELFF
cdr3_nt: TGTGCCAGCAGCCAAGAGCTAGCGGAGAACACCGGGGAGCTGTTTTTT
v_call: TRBV4-2
clone_size: -
j_call: TRBJ2-2
d_call: TRBD2

cdr3_aa: CAWEAPGSSGANVLTF
cdr3_nt: TGTGCCTGGGAGGCCCCGGGGAGCTCTGGGGCCAACGTCCTGACTTTC
v_call: TRBV30
clone_size: -
j_call: TRBJ2-6
d_call: -

cdr3_aa: CATSGGSTGNYGYTF
cdr3_nt: TGTGCCACCAGTGGAGGATCGACCGGCAACTATGGCTACACCTTC
v_call: TRBV24-1
clone_size: -
j_call: TRBJ1-2
d_call: -

cdr3_aa: CASSPAGGRAGELFF
cdr3_nt: TGTGCCAGCAGCCCGGCTGGGGGGAGGGCCGGGGAGCTGTTTTTT
v_call: TRBV28
clone_size: -
j_call: TRBJ2-2
d_call: TRBD2

cdr3_aa: CASSPGGTNEKLFF
cdr3_nt: TGTGCCAGCAGTCCAGGGGGCACTAATGAAAAACTGTTTTTT
v_call: TRBV28
clone_size: -
j_call: TRBJ1-4
d_call: TRBD1

cdr3_aa: CASSLGGPSGGELFF
cdr3_nt: TGTGCCAGCAGCTTGGGGGGCCCGTCGGGCGGGGAGCTGTTTTTT
v_call: TRBV5-6
clone_size: -
j_call: TRBJ2-2
d_call: -

cdr3_aa: CASSQLAGAFEQYF
cdr3_nt: TGTGCCAGCAGCCAACTAGCGGGAGCCTTCGAGCAGTACTTC
v_call: TRBV3-1/TRBV3-2
clone_size: -
j_call: TRBJ2-7
d_call: TRBD2

cdr3_aa: CASSAWTSEAFF
cdr3_nt: TGTGCCAGCAGTGCTTGGACATCTGAAGCTTTCTTT
v_call: TRBV2
clone_size: -
j_call: TRBJ1-1
d_call: -

cdr3_aa: CASSQDRQGYQPQHF
cdr3_nt: TGCGCCAGCAGCCAAGATAGACAGGGCTATCAGCCCCAGCATTTT
v_call: TRBV4-1
clone_size: -
j_call: TRBJ1-5
d_call: TRBD1

cdr3_aa: CAWRTAGMNTEAFF
cdr3_nt: TGTGCCTGGAGGACGGCAGGGATGAACACTGAAGCTTTCTTT
v_call: TRBV30
clone_size: -
j_call: TRBJ1-1
d_call: -

cdr3_aa: CATSFGTSGLNEQFF
cdr3_nt: TGTGCCACCAGTTTTGGGACTAGCGGACTTAATGAGCAGTTCTTC
v_call: TRBV24-1
clone_size: -
j_call: TRBJ2-1
d_call: TRBD2

cdr3_aa: CASSSRNTIYF
cdr3_nt: TGTGCCAGCAGTTCAAGAAACACCATATATTTT
v_call: TRBV6-6
clone_size: -
j_call: TRBJ1-3
d_call: -

cdr3_aa: CASSQSLFQETQYF
cdr3_nt: TGTGCCAGCAGCCAGAGCCTTTTCCAAGAGACCCAGTACTTC
v_call: TRBV14
clone_size: once
j_call: TRBJ2-5
d_call: -

cdr3_aa: CASSLTSGREDTQYF
cdr3_nt: TGTGCTAGCAGCTTGACTAGCGGGAGAGAAGATACGCAGTATTTT
v_call: TRBV7-7
clone_size: -
j_call: TRBJ2-3
d_call: TRBD2

cdr3_aa: CASSPSLRTGGPKTPYF
cdr3_nt: TGTGCCAGCTCACCTAGTTTACGGACAGGCGGACCCAAAACTCCGTACTTC
v_call: TRBV18
clone_size: -
j_call: TRBJ2-7
d_call: TRBD1

cdr3_aa: CASSLSTGTGTRNTEAFF
cdr3_nt: TGTGCCAGCAGCCTCTCGACCGGGACAGGGACGAGGAACACTGAAGCTTTCTTT
v_call: TRBV11-3
clone_size: -
j_call: TRBJ1-1
d_call: TRBD1

cdr3_aa: CASSGPGTGAEAFF
cdr3_nt: TGTGCCAGCAGTGGTCCCGGGACAGGGGCTGAAGCTTTCTTT
v_call: TRBV25-1
clone_size: -
j_call: TRBJ1-1
d_call: TRBD1

cdr3_aa: CASSLTGANTGELFF
cdr3_nt: TGTGCCAGCAGCCTCACAGGCGCTAACACCGGGGAGCTGTTTTTT
v_call: TRBV7-3
clone_size: -
j_call: TRBJ2-2
d_call: -

cdr3_aa: CASSLAGVGTDTQYF
cdr3_nt: TGCGCCAGCAGCTTGGCCGGGGTTGGCACAGATACGCAGTATTTT
v_call: TRBV5-1
clone_size: once
j_call: TRBJ2-3
d_call: -

cdr3_aa: CASSQGLATDTQYF
cdr3_nt: TGTGCCAGCAGCCAGGGACTAGCCACAGATACGCAGTATTTT
v_call: TRBV3-1/TRBV3-2
clone_size: -
j_call: TRBJ2-3
d_call: TRBD2

cdr3_aa: CASSRGQNYGYTF
cdr3_nt: TGTGCCAGCAGCCGCGGGCAAAACTATGGCTACACCTTC
v_call: TRBV7-3
clone_size: -
j_call: TRBJ1-2
d_call: -

cdr3_aa: CASSSRYNSDTQYF
cdr3_nt: TGTGCCAGCAGCTCCCGTTACAATTCAGATACGCAGTATTTT
v_call: TRBV11-3
clone_size: -
j_call: TRBJ2-3
d_call: -

cdr3_aa: CASSSHRGPQPQHF
cdr3_nt: TGTGCCAGCAGTTCTCACAGGGGGCCTCAGCCCCAGCATTTT
v_call: TRBV27
clone_size: -
j_call: TRBJ1-5
d_call: TRBD1

cdr3_aa: CASSRARGANTEAFF
cdr3_nt: TGTGCCAGCAGCCGCGCGCGGGGGGCGAACACTGAAGCTTTCTTT
v_call: TRBV7-9
clone_size: few
j_call: TRBJ1-1
d_call: -

cdr3_aa: CASSQLDYRASPLHF
cdr3_nt: TGTGCCAGCAGCCAATTGGATTACAGGGCTTCACCCCTCCACTTT
v_call: TRBV14
clone_size: -
j_call: TRBJ1-6
d_call: -

cdr3_aa: CASSLPTGRRNQPQHF
cdr3_nt: TGTGCCAGCAGCCTCCCCACAGGCCGTCGCAATCAGCCCCAGCATTTT
v_call: TRBV28
clone_size: -
j_call: TRBJ1-5
d_call: -

cdr3_aa: CATKQGADEQYF
cdr3_nt: TGCGCCACTAAACAGGGGGCGGACGAGCAGTACTTC
v_call: TRBV10-2
clone_size: -
j_call: TRBJ2-7
d_call: TRBD1

cdr3_aa: CASSVASGRGLETQYF
cdr3_nt: TGTGCCAGCAGCGTAGCTAGCGGGAGGGGCTTAGAGACCCAGTACTTC
v_call: TRBV9
clone_size: -
j_call: TRBJ2-5
d_call: TRBD2

cdr3_aa: CASSPRREQYF
cdr3_nt: TGTGCCAGCAGTCCCAGGCGCGAGCAGTACTTC
v_call: TRBV28
clone_size: once
j_call: TRBJ2-7
d_call: -

cdr3_aa: CASSPLSSGNTIYF
cdr3_nt: TGCGCCAGCAGCCCGCTAAGCTCTGGAAACACCATATATTTT
v_call: TRBV5-1
clone_size: -
j_call: TRBJ1-3
d_call: -

cdr3_aa: CASSSITGASTDTQYF
cdr3_nt: TGTGCTAGCAGCTCCATTACGGGTGCTAGCACAGATACGCAGTATTTT
v_call: TRBV7-7
clone_size: -
j_call: TRBJ2-3
d_call: -

cdr3_aa: CASSKRKWGQGRHEAFF
cdr3_nt: TGTGCCAGCAGCAAAAGAAAATGGGGACAGGGGCGACATGAAGCTTTCTTT
v_call: TRBV21-1
clone_size: -
j_call: TRBJ1-1
d_call: -

cdr3_aa: CASSQEVRPDRLRRGYTF
cdr3_nt: TGTGCCAGCAGCCAAGAAGTGAGGCCCGACAGGCTGCGGCGGGGCTACACCTTC
v_call: TRBV4-2
clone_size: -
j_call: TRBJ1-2
d_call: -

cdr3_aa: CASSFDEKLFF
cdr3_nt: TGTGCCAGCAGCTTCGATGAAAAACTGTTTTTT
v_call: TRBV5-8
clone_size: -
j_call: TRBJ1-4
d_call: -